This T cell receptor (beta chain) is drawn from a study of siplizumab effects on memory and regulatory T cells. Findings and limits, study-wide: Naive T cells, seemingly more diverse than memory cells, seemed major alloresponse contributors. Treatment with siplizumab left mappable alloreactive CD4+ clones averaging roughly 69% Treg-derived, compared with approximately 25% in controls. The study found that siplizumab significantly reduced alloreactive sequences traceable to unstimulated CD4+ memory cells.

Germline V gives CDR1 MRHNA, CDR2 SNTAGT. The CDR3 extends over 13 amino acids. V was cut by 3 bases and J by 5 bases, with 7 bases left in between. Every sample had approximately 100,000 of its TCR templates assayed. TCRdb's table, derived via immunoSEQ multiplex PCR, lists solely in-frame clones and lacks some. Found here are some 110,000 clones, 90% to 95% of them singletons; the top ten hold approximately 1.8%. A single count supports this clone. Its cognate antigen is unknown. The sequence was collected from a human donor in good health. The chain uses TRBV6-4 and TRBJ2-2, with D tentatively TRBD1 (6 bases). The sample taken for sequencing was non-Treg CD4+ T cells sorted from blood. The CDR3 region has the DNA TGTGCCAGCAGTGAACAGGGAACCGGGGAGCTGTTTTTT. It yields the protein CASSEQGTGELFF.